This entry lists 20 T cell receptor beta chains sequenced from one sample in a study of CD8+ T cells in alopecia areata (dated by TCRdb to about 2018). Library construction relied on the immunoSEQ multiplex PCR assay. To provide template for TCR sequencing, every sample had RNA extracted and reverse transcribed into cDNA. Sourced from immuneACCESS, this table was stored by TCRdb with only in-frame sequences that have V and J called. A share of the clones is absent; for the studies checked, an unresolved V gene accounts for under half, and the remainder has no known explanation. The sample records approximately 280,000 clones, 55% to 75% of which are singletons. The leading ten clones occupy roughly 1.8% of the sample. The time point label here, explained by the study, means: 24 weeks on oral tofacitinib. The treatment or condition label for this specimen denotes: oral pan-JAK inhibitor, 5-10 mg twice daily.

The material sequenced was CD4+ T cells sorted from blood, taken at week 24, from a patient treated with tofacitinib. Every receptor here comes from a human donor with alopecia areata.

This clone was seen only a few times. The J gene is TRBJ2-1, the V gene TRBV7-9; 8 bases fit TRBD2. There are 18 residues in the CDR3. Trimming cost V 3 bases and J 8 bases; bases outside gene matches: 18. The germline V gene encodes CDR1 SEHNR and CDR2 FQNEAQ (reference sequence). CDR3 coding DNA: TGTGCCAGCAGCTTTTCGGGGGGGAAGGACGGACTAAGGGATGAGCAGTTCTTC. It translates to CASSFSGGKDGLRDEQFF.

This clone was seen only a few times. The chain has TRBV6-5 and TRBJ2-3; D unresolved. The CDR3 consists of 13 residues. The germline gives CDR1 MNHEY, CDR2 SVGAGI. V was clipped by 6 bases and J by 6 bases, with 13 bases between them. The CDR3 DNA follows: TGTGCCAGCAGGGCTCTAGGACCCGATACGCAGTATTTT. This gives the protein CASRALGPDTQYF.

V gene TRBV7-9 combines with J gene TRBJ1-5; possible D gene TRBD1, 6 bases. This CDR3 comprises 13 residues. Trimming removed 6 bases from V and 6 bases from J, with 12 bases in between. Germline V CDR1 and CDR2: SEHNR, FQNEAQ (reference sequence). CDR3 residues: CASRRGQGQPQHF. The CDR3 DNA reads as TGTGCCAGCAGGCGGGGGCAGGGTCAGCCCCAGCATTTT.

This clone was seen a handful of times. The chain is built from TRBV5-1 and TRBJ2-5, with TRBD1 matching 8 bases. The V gene's germline CDR1 is SGHRS and CDR2 YFSETQ. CDR3 length: 15 amino acids. The V segment lost 4 bases and the J segment 4 bases; nucleotides outside the gene matches: 9. Written as DNA, the CDR3 is TGCGCCAGCAGCCCGGCCGGGACAGGAATAGAGACCCAGTACTTC. It specifies CASSPAGTGIETQYF. Full variable domain (remainder filled in from reference TRBV5-1 and TRBJ2-5): KAGVTQTPRYLIKTRGQQVTLSCSPISGHRSVSWYQQTPGQGLQFLFEYFSETQRNKGNFPGRFSGRQFSNSRSEMNVSTLELGDSALYLCASSPAGTGIETQYFGPGTRLLVL.

The chain couples TRBV4-3 to TRBJ1-1; D may be TRBD1 (6 bases). Germline CDR1 and CDR2: LGHNA and YSLEER. The CDR3 loop spans 17 amino acids. Trimming removed 4 bases from V and 6 bases from J, with 24 bases in between. The CDR3 loop reads CASSLNYHPEGVAEAFF. The DNA for the CDR3 is TGCGCCAGCAGCCTGAATTATCACCCGGAGGGGGTGGCTGAAGCTTTCTTT.

The rearrangement uses TRBV7-3 and TRBJ1-2; no firm D call. The CDR3 spans 13 residues. The germline V gene has CDR1 SGHTA and CDR2 FQGTGA. V was cut by 5 bases and J by 9 bases, with 16 bases left in between. As DNA, the CDR3 is TGTGCCAGCAGCCCTCCGGCTCAGTCTAGCTACACCTTC. It specifies CASSPPAQSSYTF.

This sequence joins TRBV29-1 and TRBJ2-1; D may be TRBD1 or TRBD2 (5 bases each). CDR3 length: 10 residues. Trimming took off 6 bases at V and 10 bases at J, with 10 bases between the two ends. Germline assignment: CDR1 SQVTM and CDR2 ANQGSEA. The DNA for the CDR3 is TGCAGCGTCGGGGCGATCGAGCAGTTCTTC. This codes for CSVGAIEQFF.

V is TRBV5-1 and J is TRBJ1-5, with D possibly TRBD1 on 5 matching bases. Trimming pared 5 bases from V and 7 bases from J, leaving 13 bases between. CDR3 size: 13 residues. CDR1 and CDR2 from the germline V gene are SGHRS and YFSETQ. The CDR3 nucleotides are TGCGCCAGCAGTAGGGACCCAGGGCAGCCCCAGCATTTT. Its protein product is CASSRDPGQPQHF. The variable domain in full, with the rest retrieved from reference TRBV5-1 and TRBJ1-5, is KAGVTQTPRYLIKTRGQQVTLSCSPISGHRSVSWYQQTPGQGLQFLFEYFSETQRNKGNFPGRFSGRQFSNSRSEMNVSTLELGDSALYLCASSRDPGQPQHFGDGTRLSIL.

This rearrangement joins TRBV29-1 to TRBJ2-7, with D possibly TRBD1 on 5 matching bases. Germline V gene sequence: CDR1 SQVTM, CDR2 ANQGSEA. Trimming left V 4 bases short and J 6 bases short, with 16 bases between. This CDR3 is built from 13 residues. The CDR3 is CSVGAGFAGEQYF. For the CDR3, the DNA is TGCAGCGTTGGGGCAGGGTTTGCTGGCGAGCAGTACTTC.

The V gene is TRBV6-5, the J gene TRBJ1-1, with D possibly being TRBD1 (5 bases). The CDR3 is made up of 13 amino acids. The V gene's germline CDR1 is MNHEY and CDR2 SVGAGI. V shed 7 bases and J shed 0 bases, with 9 bases lying between them. The CDR3 coding sequence is TGTGCCAGCACGCGGGGGATGAACACTGAAGCTTTCTTT. Translated, it gives CASTRGMNTEAFF.

The J gene is TRBJ2-1, the V gene TRBV7-2, with TRBD2 matching over 10 bases. The ends lost 4 bases at V and 3 bases at J; junction bases unmatched: 3. Germline CDR1 SGHTA, CDR2 FQGNSA. The CDR3 consists of 15 residues. The CDR3 DNA is TGTGCCAGCAGCTCTTTAGCGGGGGGCTACAATGAGCAGTTCTTC. Translation gives CASSSLAGGYNEQFF. Drawing the rest from reference TRBV7-2 and TRBJ2-1, the complete variable domain is GAGVSQSPSNKVTEKGKDVELRCDPISGHTALYWYRQSLGQGLEFLIYFQGNSAPDKSGLPSDRFSAERTGGSVSTLTIQRTQQEDSAVYLCASSSLAGGYNEQFFGPGTRLTVL.

The gene calls are TRBV9 and TRBJ2-6; D is unresolved. The germline V gene has CDR1 SGDLS and CDR2 YYNGEE. V was clipped by 3 bases and J by 0 bases, with 4 bases between them. The CDR3 contains 14 residues. The CDR3 reads CASSAASGANVLTF. CDR3 in DNA: TGTGCCAGCAGCGCAGCCTCTGGGGCCAACGTCCTGACTTTC. Combining the CDR3 with reference TRBV9 and TRBJ2-6 gives the whole variable domain DSGVTQTPKHLITATGQRVTLRCSPRSGDLSVYWYQQSLDQGLQFLIQYYNGEERAKGNILERFSAQQFPDLHSELNLSSLELGDSALYFCASSAASGANVLTFGAGSRLTVL.

This clone turned up a few times. The V and J genes are TRBV29-1 and TRBJ1-2; D is unresolved. The V gene lost 6 bases and the J gene lost 0 bases, with 14 bases spanning the gap. The germline V gene has CDR1 SQVTM and CDR2 ANQGSEA. The length of the CDR3 is 14 residues. The chain's CDR3 is CSVAGRFPNYGYTF. DNA of the CDR3: TGCAGCGTGGCGGGAAGGTTTCCTAACTATGGCTACACCTTC.

This clone has only one observation. This chain connects TRBV4-2 to TRBJ2-3; D possibly matches TRBD1 or TRBD2 (5 bases each). CDR3 length equals 17 residues. Trimming removed 4 bases from V and 3 bases from J, with 20 bases in between. The germline CDR1 and CDR2 sequences are LGHNA and YNFKEQ. The CDR3 protein is CASSPETRGRSTDTQYF. CDR3 DNA: TGTGCCAGCAGCCCTGAAACCCGGGGCCGGTCGACAGATACGCAGTATTTT.

This clone was seen a few times. The V and J genes are TRBV5-5 and TRBJ2-3; the D is unclear. Trimming removed 1 base from V and 6 bases from J, with 9 bases in between. This CDR3 is built from 13 residues. In germline, CDR1 is SGHKS, CDR2 YYEKEE (reference sequence). The CDR3 is CASSLNSEDTQYF. In DNA form, the CDR3 reads TGTGCCAGCAGCTTGAACTCCGAGGATACGCAGTATTTT.

The rearrangement links TRBV6-1 to TRBJ2-3; TRBD1 agrees at 7 bases. The CDR3 spans 15 residues. Germline CDR1 reads MNHNS; CDR2 reads SASEGT. The junction had 6 bases not matched to a gene; V was cut back by 6 bases and J by 0 bases. This CDR3 is CASSQNRGSTDTQYF. The CDR3 DNA reads as TGTGCCAGCAGCCAAAACAGGGGCAGCACAGATACGCAGTATTTT.

This chain connects TRBV29-1 to TRBJ1-1, with a weak D call TRBD1 (6 bases). CDR1 is SQVTM and CDR2 is ANQGSEA in the germline V gene. V lost 8 bases, J lost 6 bases, and 13 bases lay in between. The CDR3 extends over 11 amino acids. The CDR3 protein is CSPGGPPEAFF. The CDR3 DNA sequence: TGCAGCCCTGGGGGGCCTCCTGAAGCTTTCTTT.

The chain couples TRBV29-1 to TRBJ2-5, with a tentative D call TRBD2 (6 bases). Germline V gives CDR1 SQVTM, CDR2 ANQGSEA. The CDR3 has 10 residues. The germline V and J ends were trimmed by 7 bases and 5 bases, with 8 bases remaining between them. The CDR3 spells CSEGGETQYF. The CDR3 coding sequence is TGCAGCGAAGGAGGGGAGACCCAGTACTTC. The full variable domain, with the rest looked up from reference TRBV29-1 and TRBJ2-5, is SAVISQKPSRDICQRGTSLTIQCQVDSQVTMMFWYRQQPGQSLTLIATANQGSEATYESGFVIDKFPISRPNLTFSTLTVSNMSPEDSSIYLCSEGGETQYFGPGTRLLVL.

The chain carries TRBV5-1 and TRBJ1-6; 7 nucleotides match TRBD1. J was trimmed by 7 bases and V by 0 bases; bases with no gene match: 7. The CDR3 covers 16 residues. Germline values: CDR1 SGHRS, CDR2 YFSETQ. CDR3 in amino acids: CASSLANDRANSPLHF. As DNA, the CDR3 is TGCGCCAGCAGCTTGGCTAACGACAGGGCCAATTCACCCCTCCACTTT.

This rearrangement joins TRBV5-6 to TRBJ2-3; 12 positions match TRBD2. CDR1 and CDR2 (germline): SGHDT, YYEEEE. The ends lost 3 bases at V and 2 bases at J; junction bases unmatched: 4. The CDR3 runs to 16 residues. As DNA, the CDR3 is TGTGCCAGCAGCTCTAGCGGGGGGGCGTACACAGATACGCAGTATTTT. Encoded protein: CASSSSGGAYTDTQYF.